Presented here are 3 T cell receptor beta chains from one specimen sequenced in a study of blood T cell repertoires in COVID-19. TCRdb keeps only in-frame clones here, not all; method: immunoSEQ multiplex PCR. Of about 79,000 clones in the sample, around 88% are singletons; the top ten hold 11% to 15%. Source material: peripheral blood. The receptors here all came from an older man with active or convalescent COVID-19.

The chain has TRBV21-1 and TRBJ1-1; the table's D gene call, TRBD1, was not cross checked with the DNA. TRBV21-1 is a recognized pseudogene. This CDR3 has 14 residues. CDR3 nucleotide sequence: TGTGCCAGCAGGACGGACAGGTTGAACACTGAAGCTTTCTTT. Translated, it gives CASRTDRLNTEAFF.

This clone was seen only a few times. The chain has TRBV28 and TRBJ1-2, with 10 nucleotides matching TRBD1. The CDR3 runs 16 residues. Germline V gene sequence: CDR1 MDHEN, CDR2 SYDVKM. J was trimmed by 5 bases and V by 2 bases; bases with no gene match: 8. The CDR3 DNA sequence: TGTGCCAGCAGTTTAGGGACAGGGGCTATTTCTTATGGCTACACCTTC. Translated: CASSLGTGAISYGYTF.

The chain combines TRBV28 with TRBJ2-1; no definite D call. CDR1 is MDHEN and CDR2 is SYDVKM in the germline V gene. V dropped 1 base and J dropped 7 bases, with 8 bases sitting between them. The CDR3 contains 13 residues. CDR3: CASSLSSPNEQFF. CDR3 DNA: TGTGCCAGCAGTTTATCCTCTCCTAATGAGCAGTTCTTC. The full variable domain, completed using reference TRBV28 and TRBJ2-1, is DVKVTQSSRYLVKRTGEKVFLECVQDMDHENMFWYRQDPGLGLRLIYFSYDVKMKEKGDIPEGYSVSREKKERFSLILESASTNQTSMYLCASSLSSPNEQFFGPGTRLTVL.